The 20 T cell receptor beta chains reported below all come from one sample, sequenced in a study of shared clonotypes between healthy human individuals. The data were produced by immunoSEQ multiplex PCR, yet TCRdb's version contains in-frame clones alone and is incomplete. The sample shows about 1,500,000 clones, 96% of them seen only once. The specimen sequenced was naive CD4+ T cells sorted from blood. Subset here: CD45RA+ positively selected. The receptor source for this set is a man aged 25 to 40 in good health.

The V call is TRBV28, the J call TRBJ2-2; TRBD2 aligns across 10 bases. Per germline, CDR1 MDHEN and CDR2 SYDVKM. The CDR3 covers 14 residues. V shed 7 bases and J 7 bases; nucleotides not matched to a gene: 6. The CDR3 nucleotides read TGTGCCAGCACTAGCGGGAGTTTTGGCGGGGAGCTGTTTTTT. Its translation: CASTSGSFGGELFF. Drawing the rest from reference TRBV28 and TRBJ2-2, the complete variable domain is DVKVTQSSRYLVKRTGEKVFLECVQDMDHENMFWYRQDPGLGLRLIYFSYDVKMKEKGDIPEGYSVSREKKERFSLILESASTNQTSMYLCASTSGSFGGELFFGEGSRLTVL.

The chain recombines TRBV5-4 with TRBJ2-3; D is undetermined. V shed 0 bases and J shed 0 bases, with 8 bases lying between them. The CDR3 has 15 amino acids. CDR1 SGHNT and CDR2 YYREEE come from the germline V gene (reference sequence). The CDR3, as DNA: TGTGCCAGCAGCTTGGAAATAGTGAGCACAGATACGCAGTATTTT. This translates into CASSLEIVSTDTQYF.

The rearrangement uses TRBV5-1 and TRBJ2-7; 12 bases are shared with TRBD2. V dropped 6 bases and J dropped 7; count of bases not matched to a gene: 8. The germline V gene encodes CDR1 SGHRS and CDR2 YFSETQ. The CDR3 is 14 residues long. The CDR3 reads CASTTLAGGAEQYF. Here the CDR3 DNA reads TGCGCCAGCACGACACTAGCGGGAGGAGCGGAGCAGTACTTC. Full variable domain (outside the CDR3, taken from reference TRBV5-1 and TRBJ2-7): KAGVTQTPRYLIKTRGQQVTLSCSPISGHRSVSWYQQTPGQGLQFLFEYFSETQRNKGNFPGRFSGRQFSNSRSEMNVSTLELGDSALYLCASTTLAGGAEQYFGPGTRLTVT.

The V gene is TRBV18, the J gene TRBJ2-3, with TRBD1 matching 8 bases. The CDR3 runs to 14 residues. The germline V gene encodes CDR1 KGHSH and CDR2 LQKENI. With 5 bases clipped from V and 1 base from J, the junction kept 2 bases outside the gene matches. The CDR3 sequence is CASSSGQGTDTQYF. CDR3 nucleotides: TGTGCCAGCTCATCGGGACAGGGCACAGATACGCAGTATTTT.

The V call is TRBV18, the J call TRBJ2-2, with 7 positions matching TRBD2. This CDR3 has 16 amino acids. Germline CDR1 is KGHSH and CDR2 is LQKENI. V shed 0 bases, J shed 4 bases, and the junction held 5 bases outside the gene matches. The CDR3 sequence is CASSPPASGVTGELFF. The CDR3 DNA reads TGTGCCAGCTCACCACCGGCTAGCGGTGTCACCGGGGAGCTGTTTTTT.

The chain links TRBV28 to TRBJ2-7; D unclear. The V end lost 3 bases, the J end lost 2 bases, and 11 bases lay between the germline ends. The germline CDR1 and CDR2 sequences are MDHEN and SYDVKM. This CDR3 is built from 14 residues. As DNA, the CDR3 is TGTGCCAGCAGTTTCGGGCACCGCCCCTACGAGCAGTACTTC. Protein product: CASSFGHRPYEQYF.

The chain uses TRBV19 and TRBJ2-2; D possibly corresponds to TRBD1 (5 bases). Germline CDR1 reads LNHDA; CDR2 reads SQIVND (reference sequence). With 5 bases removed from V and 2 bases from J, the gap between germline ends came to 9 bases. This CDR3 is 14 amino acids long. As DNA, the CDR3 is TGTGCCAGTAGTCCCGGACATAACACCGGGGAGCTGTTTTTT. The encoded protein is CASSPGHNTGELFF.

CDR3 in amino acids: CASSSPRTGDQLISSTDTQYF. As DNA, the CDR3 is TGTGCCAGCAGTTCCCCGAGGACAGGGGATCAACTCATATCTAGCACAGATACGCAGTATTTT. The chain is built from TRBV28 and TRBJ2-3; 9 bases align to TRBD1. Germline trimming cut 4 bases from V and 0 bases from J; bases unmatched to any gene: 20. Looked up from germline, CDR1 is MDHEN and CDR2 is SYDVKM. The CDR3 is 21 residues long. Using reference TRBV28 and TRBJ2-3 for the parts outside the CDR3, the full variable domain is DVKVTQSSRYLVKRTGEKVFLECVQDMDHENMFWYRQDPGLGLRLIYFSYDVKMKEKGDIPEGYSVSREKKERFSLILESASTNQTSMYLCASSSPRTGDQLISSTDTQYFGPGTRLTVL.

In its sample, this clone was seen once. This chain links TRBV12-5 with TRBJ2-5; TRBD1 matches at 7 bases. V was clipped by 7 bases and J by 4 bases; unmatched bases: 15. Germline-derived CDR1 and CDR2 are LGHNT and FRNRAP. This CDR3 contains 16 residues. The CDR3 is CASAKTGVFVGETQYF. The CDR3 DNA sequence: TGTGCTAGTGCCAAAACAGGGGTCTTTGTCGGAGAGACCCAGTACTTC.

V usage is TRBV28 and J usage is TRBJ1-2; 7 bases align to TRBD1. The CDR3 consists of 14 residues. Germline V gives CDR1 MDHEN, CDR2 SYDVKM. V shed 6 bases, J shed 6 bases, and the junction held 10 bases outside the gene matches. CDR3 nucleotide sequence: TGTGCCAGCAGCCGGGACAGCTCGGGGCATGGCTACACCTTC. Encoded protein: CASSRDSSGHGYTF.

This clone was seen only once. The CDR3 loop is CASHGSLNSYEQYF. CDR3 nucleotide sequence: TGTGCCAGTCACGGGAGTCTTAACTCCTACGAGCAGTACTTC. The J gene is TRBJ2-7, the V gene TRBV28, with D possibly matching TRBD2 (6 bases). V was pared by 9 bases and J by 0 bases, with 15 bases between. Germline loops: CDR1 MDHEN, CDR2 SYDVKM. This CDR3 is built from 14 residues.

V and J are TRBV5-1 and TRBJ2-5; D is possibly TRBD2 (5 bases). From germline, CDR1 is SGHRS and CDR2 YFSETQ. This CDR3 has 13 residues. V was pared by 4 bases and J by 4 bases, with 11 bases between. CDR3 nucleotide sequence: TGCGCCAGCAGCCCGAGGACTGGAGAGACCCAGTACTTC. Amino acids: CASSPRTGETQYF.

The rearrangement uses TRBV30 and TRBJ1-3, with D unresolved. The CDR3 sequence is 13 residues long. The germline CDR1 and CDR2 sequences are GTSNPN and SVGIG (reference sequence). V lost 3 bases and J lost 4, with 10 bases in between. This CDR3 reads CAWSPTRGNTIYF. The CDR3 region has the DNA TGTGCCTGGAGCCCCACTAGGGGAAACACCATATATTTT.

V gene TRBV6-1 combines with J gene TRBJ1-5, with 7 bases aligning to TRBD1. Trimming took 6 bases from V and 0 from J; bases not matched to a gene: 5. This CDR3 region has 15 residues. Germline V gene lookup returns CDR1 MNHNS and CDR2 SASEGT. The CDR3 protein is CASSTGDLSNQPQHF. CDR3 coding DNA: TGTGCCAGCAGCACAGGGGACCTTAGCAATCAGCCCCAGCATTTT.

The chain uses TRBV5-1 and TRBJ2-3, with 7 bases lining up with TRBD1. Losses at the gene ends were 0 bases for V and 2 bases for J; bases not matched to a gene: 3. The CDR3 covers 15 residues. CDR1 is SGHRS, CDR2 YFSETQ, per germline. The CDR3 sequence is CASSLVQGDTDTQYF. The CDR3 coding sequence is TGCGCCAGCAGCTTGGTTCAGGGGGACACAGATACGCAGTATTTT.

The chain has TRBV18 and TRBJ2-5, with 8 bases fitting TRBD1. Germline V gene sequence: CDR1 KGHSH, CDR2 LQKENI. V dropped 3 bases and J dropped 3; count of bases not matched to a gene: 6. CDR3 size: 15 residues. As DNA, the CDR3 is TGTGCCAGCTCACCGTACCCGGGACAGGAAGAGACCCAGTACTTC. This encodes CASSPYPGQEETQYF.

V gene TRBV6-5 combines with J gene TRBJ2-1, with 7 bases matching TRBD2. The J segment lost 5 bases and the V segment lost 6 bases, leaving 10 bases of the junction unmatched. The CDR3 sequence is 15 residues long. CDR1 MNHEY and CDR2 SVGAGI come from the germline V gene. CDR3 sequence (DNA): TGTGCCAGCAGACCAGCGGGGACCCGAAACAATGAGCAGTTCTTC. Protein product: CASRPAGTRNNEQFF.

V gene TRBV7-2 combines with J gene TRBJ1-5; 10 nucleotides line up with TRBD1. The V and J ends lost 4 bases and 2 bases, in that order; junction bases with no gene match: 5. This CDR3 spans 16 amino acids. In germline, CDR1 is SGHTA, CDR2 FQGNSA. The CDR3 bases are TGTGCCAGCAGCTCCCGGGACAGGGGTCGCAATCAGCCCCAGCATTTT. It yields the protein CASSSRDRGRNQPQHF.

This chain joins TRBV28 and TRBJ1-5; weak D call: TRBD1 (5 bases). The germline gives CDR1 MDHEN, CDR2 SYDVKM. This CDR3 spans 15 amino acids. V shed 8 bases and J shed 3 bases, with 17 bases lying between them. CDR3 nucleotide sequence: TGTGCCAGCCGCCGCGCGGGGCGTTCCAATCAGCCCCAGCATTTT. The encoded protein is CASRRAGRSNQPQHF.

This clone was picked up a small number of times. J is TRBJ2-7 and V is TRBV10-3; the D gene could be TRBD1 or TRBD2 (6 bases each). Germline V lookup: CDR1 ENHRY, CDR2 SYGVKD. V lost 0 bases to trimming and J lost 4 bases, with 13 bases between them. The CDR3 spans 15 residues. In DNA, the CDR3 is TGTGCCATCAGTGAGTCGTCGGGGGACACATACGAGCAGTACTTC. Its protein product is CAISESSGDTYEQYF.